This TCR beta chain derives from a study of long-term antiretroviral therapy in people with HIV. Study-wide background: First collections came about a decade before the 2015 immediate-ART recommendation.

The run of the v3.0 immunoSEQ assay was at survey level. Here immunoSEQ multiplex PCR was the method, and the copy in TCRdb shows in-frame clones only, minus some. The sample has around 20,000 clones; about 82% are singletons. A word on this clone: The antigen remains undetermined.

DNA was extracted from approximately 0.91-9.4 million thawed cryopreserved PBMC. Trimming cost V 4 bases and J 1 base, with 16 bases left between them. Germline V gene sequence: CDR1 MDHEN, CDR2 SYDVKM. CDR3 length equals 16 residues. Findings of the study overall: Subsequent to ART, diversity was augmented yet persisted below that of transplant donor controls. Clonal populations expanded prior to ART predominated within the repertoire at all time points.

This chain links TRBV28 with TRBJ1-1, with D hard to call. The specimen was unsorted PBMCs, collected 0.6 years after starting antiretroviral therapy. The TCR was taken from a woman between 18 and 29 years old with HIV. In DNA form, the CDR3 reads TGTGCCAGCAGTTCCTGGAAGACCGGTACGAACACTGAAGCTTTCTTT. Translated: CASSSWKTGTNTEAFF.